This TCR beta chain was identified during a study of cytomegalovirus exposure and HLA in healthy donors. The germline V gene encodes CDR1 MDHEN and CDR2 SYDVKM. V lost 5 bases, J lost 0 bases, and 19 bases lay in between. CDR3 length: 17 residues. This clone was recorded a few times. This PCR relied on a set of 60 Vbeta primers and 13 Jbeta primers. Clones were read by immunoSEQ multiplex PCR, and TCRdb kept only the in-frame ones, dropping some. The table has more than 80,000 clones, over 70% seen once. The TCR was taken from a male donor in good health and CMV-seropositive. Sequences were obtained from PBMCs. The chain links TRBV28 to TRBJ1-2, with no clear D. CDR3 sequence (DNA): TGTGCCAGCAGTCTCCCCTCGGGGAGGGTTGCTAACTATGGCTACACCTTC. Encoded protein: CASSLPSGRVANYGYTF.